At least ten counts were recorded for the clone carrying this T cell receptor (beta chain). V lost 6 bases, J lost 5 bases, and 10 bases lay in between. The germline CDR1 and CDR2 sequences are MNHEY and SVGEGT. The CDR3 totals 12 residues. This record comes from a study of early T cells in non-severe SARS-CoV-2 infection. Study-wide background: From unsorted whole blood, bulk RNA was sequenced, and the chains remained unpaired.

TCRdb itself ran the 5' RACE reads through MiXCR, one entry per CDR3 protein. The sample shows 55,000 to 70,000 distinct CDR3 sequences, roughly 4.6% of them seen only once. The origin of this receptor is an adult who was a healthcare worker with PCR-confirmed SARS-CoV-2 infection or an uninfected control (not recorded which). The donor label of this sample is uncertain. Sequencing was performed on whole blood, taken at baseline. This chain links TRBV6-2 or TRBV6-3 with TRBJ2-5, with a tentative D call TRBD1 (5 bases). CDR3 in amino acids: CASSQGTETQYF. The CDR3 DNA follows: TGTGCCAGCAGCCAGGGCACGGAGACCCAGTACTTC.